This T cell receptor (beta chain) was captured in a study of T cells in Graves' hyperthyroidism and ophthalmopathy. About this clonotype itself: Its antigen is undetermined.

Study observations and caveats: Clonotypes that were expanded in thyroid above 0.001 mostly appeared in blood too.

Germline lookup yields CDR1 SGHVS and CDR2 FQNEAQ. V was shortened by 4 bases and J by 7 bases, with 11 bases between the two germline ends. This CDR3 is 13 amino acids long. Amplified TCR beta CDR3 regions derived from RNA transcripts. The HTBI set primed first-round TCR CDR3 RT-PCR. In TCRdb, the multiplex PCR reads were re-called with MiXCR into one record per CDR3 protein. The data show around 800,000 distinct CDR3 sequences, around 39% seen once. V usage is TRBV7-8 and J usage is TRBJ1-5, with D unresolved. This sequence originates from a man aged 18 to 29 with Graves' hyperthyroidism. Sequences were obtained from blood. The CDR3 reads CASSSLEGQPQHF. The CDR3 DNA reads TGTGCCAGCAGCTCCCTAGAGGGACAGCCCCAGCATTTT.